A single sample gave rise to the 28 T cell receptor beta chains below, sequenced in a study of T cells in Graves' hyperthyroidism and ophthalmopathy (dated by TCRdb to the late 2010s). Library preparation was by multiplex PCR. The instrument was an Illumina HiSeq 2000. Amplification of TCR beta CDR3 regions was carried out from RNA transcripts. For the first round of RT-PCR on the TCR CDR3, the HTBI primer set was used together with the Qiagen OneStep RT-PCR kit. TCRdb redid the processing of the public reads, applying fastp at Q25 and MiXCR, and retained in-frame beta chains. Each CDR3 protein appears once, grouped with its most common genes and DNA. The table for this sample lists around 660,000 distinct CDR3 sequences; just under 45% of them were counted only once. The ten largest clones add up to less than 9.5% of the sample. The specimen was peripheral blood or thyroid tissue (not recorded which). Receptors originate from an adult man with Graves' disease, either hyperthyroidism or ophthalmopathy (not recorded which).

This clonotype turned up a few times. CDR3 residues: CATSDFSNTGELFF. The CDR3 nucleotides read TGTGCCACCAGTGATTTTTCGAACACCGGGGAGCTGTTTTTT. The rearrangement links TRBV24-1 to TRBJ2-2; D call uncertain. This CDR3 comprises 14 residues. The V end lost 1 base, the J end lost 0 bases, and 2 bases lay between the germline ends. Germline V gene data show CDR1 as KGHDR and CDR2 as SFDVKD.

The chain has TRBV10-3 and TRBJ2-7, with D possibly being TRBD2 (5 bases). From germline, CDR1 is ENHRY and CDR2 SYGVKD. The CDR3 runs 14 residues. V gave up 11 bases and J gave up 6 bases, with 23 bases separating them. The CDR3 sequence: CAAGEARADGEQYF. CDR3 nucleotide sequence: TGTGCCGCCGGCGAGGCGAGGGCAGATGGCGAGCAGTACTTC.

The chain uses TRBV19 and TRBJ1-1, with TRBD1 as a possible D gene (6 bases). V shed 11 bases and J shed 5 bases, with 15 bases lying between them. Germline values: CDR1 LNHDA, CDR2 SQIVND (reference sequence). This CDR3 spans 12 amino acids. CDR3 nucleotides: TGTGCCGGACAACCGCAGGGGACTGAAGCTTTCTTT. It codes for CAGQPQGTEAFF.

In its sample, this clonotype was seen many times. The genes are TRBV7-9 and TRBJ1-2; 9 bases are a match to TRBD1. Germline lookup yields CDR1 SEHNR and CDR2 FQNEAQ (reference sequence). The trim removed 5 bases at V and 8 bases at J, leaving 6 bases unmatched. There are 13 residues in the CDR3. The CDR3 reads CASSPGTGTGYTF. The CDR3 DNA reads as TGTGCCAGCAGCCCAGGGACAGGGACCGGCTACACCTTC.

The rearrangement joins TRBV7-2 to TRBJ2-5; D uncertain. In germline, CDR1 is SGHTA, CDR2 FQGNSA. Trimming took off 2 bases at V and 9 bases at J, with 13 bases between the two ends. The CDR3 runs to 13 residues. In DNA form, the CDR3 reads TGTGCCAGCAGCTTACTGGACGATGGAGCCCAGTACTTC. It is translated as CASSLLDDGAQYF.

The V and J genes are TRBV7-8 and TRBJ1-1, with D unresolved. The CDR3 spans 14 residues. Trimming stripped 5 bases from V and 2 bases from J, with 12 bases between. Germline lookup yields CDR1 SGHVS and CDR2 FQNEAQ. The CDR3 reads CASSVYGGNTEAFF. The CDR3 DNA follows: TGTGCCAGCAGCGTTTATGGAGGAAACACTGAAGCTTTCTTT.

The chain links TRBV2 to TRBJ1-1; 10 positions match TRBD1. Per germline, CDR1 SNHLY and CDR2 FYNNEI. V trimming: 4 bases; J trimming: 0 bases; junction bases outside the gene matches: 5. The CDR3 contains 16 residues. In DNA form, the CDR3 reads TGTGCCAGCAGTGGAGGGACAGGGGCAATGAACACTGAAGCTTTCTTT. This translates into CASSGGTGAMNTEAFF.

In its sample, this clonotype was seen many times. This CDR3 is CASSELEGSSYEQYF. CDR3 nucleotide sequence: TGTGCCAGCAGTGAATTGGAGGGGAGCTCCTACGAGCAGTACTTC. The chain combines TRBV2 with TRBJ2-7; tentative D call: TRBD2 (6 bases). Per the germline V gene, CDR1 is SNHLY and CDR2 is FYNNEI. The CDR3 runs to 15 residues. With 2 bases removed from V and 0 bases from J, the gap between germline ends came to 11 bases.

This clonotype was picked up many times. V is TRBV2 and J is TRBJ1-4; D gene ambiguous. The CDR3 runs to 13 residues. V was clipped by 3 bases and J by 5 bases, with 7 bases between them. Germline assignment: CDR1 SNHLY and CDR2 FYNNEI. In nucleotides, the CDR3 is TGTGCCAGCAGTGAGGGCAGAAATGAAAAACTGTTTTTT. Translating gives CASSEGRNEKLFF.

To note about this clonotype: A much larger clone sits a single nucleotide away, making a read error possible. The chain has TRBV7-3 and TRBJ2-2; D ambiguous. CDR3 size: 14 residues. The V gene's germline CDR1 is SGHTA and CDR2 FQGTGA. Trimming shortened V by 5 bases and J by 8 bases, and 15 bases separated the two germline ends. DNA for the CDR3: TGTGCCAGCAGCGCCACCAAGGGAACGGGGGAGCTGTTTTTT. Translated: CASSATKGTGELFF.

This clonotype was recorded at least ten times. The chain couples TRBV7-2 to TRBJ1-4, with D unresolved. Germline CDR1 reads SGHTA; CDR2 reads FQGNSA. The V end was cut by 0 bases, the J end by 8 bases, with 13 bases between. The CDR3 extends over 15 amino acids. The CDR3 sequence: CASSLASGQWEKLFF. The CDR3 nucleotides read TGTGCCAGCAGCTTAGCTTCGGGCCAATGGGAAAAACTGTTTTTT. The variable domain in full, completed from reference TRBV7-2 and TRBJ1-4, reads GAGVSQSPSNKVTEKGKDVELRCDPISGHTALYWYRQSLGQGLEFLIYFQGNSAPDKSGLPSDRFSAERTGGSVSTLTIQRTQQEDSAVYLCASSLASGQWEKLFFGSGTQLSVL.

The chain carries TRBV7-9 and TRBJ1-1; 7 bases are a match to TRBD1. Germline trimming cut 5 bases from V and 5 bases from J; bases unmatched to any gene: 11. Germline V CDR1 and CDR2: SEHNR, FQNEAQ (reference sequence). The CDR3 is 15 residues long. The CDR3 DNA follows: TGTGCCAGCAGCCCCCGACAGGGAAGGGTGACTGAAGCTTTCTTT. It codes for CASSPRQGRVTEAFF.

V is TRBV20-1 and J is TRBJ2-7; possible D gene TRBD2, 6 bases. Germline V gene lookup returns CDR1 DFQATT and CDR2 SNEGSKA (reference sequence). Trimming took off 6 bases at V and 3 bases at J, with 12 bases between the two ends. The CDR3 runs to 12 residues. The CDR3 DNA reads TGCAGTGCGGGGGGACTGAACTACGAGCAGTACTTC. Amino acid sequence: CSAGGLNYEQYF.

The chain combines TRBV6-4 with TRBJ1-4; D call uncertain. Germline V gene data show CDR1 as MRHNA and CDR2 as SNTAGT. Trimming took off 1 base at V and 5 bases at J, with 8 bases between the two ends. The CDR3 sequence is 14 residues long. The CDR3 spells CASSDFRHNEKLFF. CDR3 bases: TGTGCCAGCAGTGACTTCCGACACAATGAAAAACTGTTTTTT.

This clonotype occurred once. V is TRBV7-8 and J is TRBJ1-1; perhaps TRBD1 as D (5 bases). Per the germline V gene, CDR1 is SGHVS and CDR2 is FQNEAQ. The ends were cut back, 1 base at V and 1 base at J, with 10 bases in the middle. This CDR3 has 15 residues. CDR3 region: CASSLGTHENTEAFF. The CDR3 nucleotides read TGTGCCAGCAGCTTAGGGACACACGAGAACACTGAAGCTTTCTTT.

This clonotype has a handful of counts. Here the CDR3 DNA reads TGTGCCAGCAGCTTGGGGGAGCTCCTTCACTACACTGAAGCTTTCTTT. Protein product: CASSLGELLHYTEAFF. V gene TRBV7-4 combines with J gene TRBJ1-1; a possible D gene is TRBD1 (5 bases). CDR3 length: 16 amino acids. Trimming pared 3 bases from V and 3 bases from J, leaving 17 bases between. The germline gives CDR1 SGHVT, CDR2 SQSDAQ.

The J gene is TRBJ1-1, the V gene TRBV2; 10 nucleotides align to TRBD1. Trimming removed 4 bases from V and 1 base from J; junction bases left unmatched: 6. The CDR3 length is 16 residues. The germline gives CDR1 SNHLY, CDR2 FYNNEI. CDR3 in DNA: TGTGCCAGCAGTGTGTCACGGGACAGGGGGAACACTGAAGCTTTCTTT. Its protein product is CASSVSRDRGNTEAFF.

This clonotype appeared a few times. A read error may produce the germline difference seen at one junction end. This chain links TRBV5-4 with TRBJ2-7; D possibly corresponds to TRBD1 (6 bases). CDR1 and CDR2 from the germline V gene are SGHNT and YYREEE (reference sequence). The CDR3 contains 15 residues. The CDR3 loop reads CASSRLSGDSYEQYF. The CDR3 DNA is TGCGCCAGCAGTCGTCTGTCAGGGGACTCCTACGAGCAGTACTTC.

As concerns this clonotype: Relative to the germline gene, one junction end is altered; a read error may explain this. This chain links TRBV2 with TRBJ2-7; D is possibly TRBD1 (5 bases). Germline lookup yields CDR1 SNHLY and CDR2 FYNNEI. CDR3 size: 11 residues. In DNA form, the CDR3 reads TGTGCCACCAGTCAGGGCTCCGAGCAGTACTTC. Its protein is CATSQGSEQYF.

This clonotype has a count of ten or more. The chain combines TRBV6-6 with TRBJ2-5; TRBD2 matches 9 bases. V was clipped by 4 bases and J by 4 bases; unmatched bases: 4. The length of the CDR3 is 14 residues. Germline-derived CDR1 and CDR2 are MNHNY and SVGAGI (reference sequence). CDR3 protein: CASSWGGGAETQYF. The CDR3 nucleotides read TGTGCCAGCAGTTGGGGCGGGGGGGCAGAGACCCAGTACTTC.

This clonotype was seen more than once but under ten times. The chain employs TRBV9 and TRBJ1-6; 10 bases agree with TRBD1. Germline V gene lookup returns CDR1 SGDLS and CDR2 YYNGEE. V trimming: 3 bases; J trimming: 8 bases; junction bases outside the gene matches: 8. This CDR3 is 16 amino acids long. For the CDR3, the DNA is TGTGCCAGCAGCGGATCAGCCGGGACAGGGGATTCACCCCTCCACTTT. Its protein product is CASSGSAGTGDSPLHF.

This clonotype was counted at least ten times. The chain employs TRBV2 and TRBJ1-1; D is unresolved. CDR3 length equals 13 residues. Germline V CDR1 and CDR2: SNHLY, FYNNEI. Trimming stripped 4 bases from V and 0 bases from J, with 6 bases between. This CDR3 reads CASSVMLNTEAFF. In DNA, the CDR3 is TGTGCCAGCAGTGTAATGCTGAACACTGAAGCTTTCTTT.

This clonotype was recorded at least ten times. The gene calls are TRBV7-8 and TRBJ2-6, with 8 bases lining up with TRBD1. The J segment lost 3 bases and the V segment lost 2 bases, leaving 9 bases of the junction unmatched. Germline V lookup: CDR1 SGHVS, CDR2 FQNEAQ. The CDR3 contains 18 residues. CDR3 in amino acids: CASSLFLPQGVGANVLTF. CDR3 nucleotides: TGTGCCAGCAGCTTATTCCTCCCACAGGGGGTTGGGGCCAACGTCCTGACTTTC.

This clonotype came up once. The chain recombines TRBV7-6 with TRBJ2-5, with TRBD1 matching 7 bases. CDR3 length: 14 residues. Trimming took 3 bases from V and 5 from J; bases not matched to a gene: 6. Germline values: CDR1 SGHVS, CDR2 FNYEAQ. The CDR3: CASSLGQMAETQYF. DNA of the CDR3: TGTGCCAGCAGCTTGGGACAGATGGCTGAGACCCAGTACTTC. The full variable domain, rest sourced from reference TRBV7-6 and TRBJ2-5, is GAGVSQSPRYKVTKRGQDVALRCDPISGHVSLYWYRQALGQGPEFLTYFNYEAQQDKSGLPNDRFSAERPEGSISTLTIQRTEQRDSAMYRCASSLGQMAETQYFGPGTRLLVL.

The V call is TRBV7-2, the J call TRBJ2-3, with D hard to call. The last part of the DNA fits TRBJ1-5 better; the J call may be wrong. The CDR3 is 11 residues long. Germline V CDR1 and CDR2: SGHTA, FQGNSA. CDR3 sequence reads: CASSLADTQHF. The DNA of the CDR3 is TGTGCCAGCAGCTTAGCCGATACGCAGCATTTT.

The CDR3 sequence is CSVRGQGQETQHF. Written as DNA, the CDR3 is TGCAGCGTACGCGGACAGGGACAAGAGACCCAGCATTTT. The rearrangement uses TRBV29-1 and TRBJ1-5; 8 positions agree with TRBD1. CDR3 length: 13 residues. Germline loops: CDR1 SQVTM, CDR2 ANQGSEA. J gave up 11 bases and V 6 bases, and 12 bases lay outside the gene matches.

This sequence joins TRBV19 and TRBJ1-4; D not resolved. The CDR3 runs 15 residues. Trimming cost V 5 bases and J 5 bases, with 15 bases left between them. In germline, CDR1 is LNHDA, CDR2 SQIVND (reference sequence). The CDR3 loop is CASSFEGQKNEKLFF. The CDR3 DNA is TGTGCCAGTAGTTTTGAGGGTCAGAAGAATGAAAAACTGTTTTTT. Full variable domain (outside the CDR3, taken from reference TRBV19 and TRBJ1-4): DGGITQSPKYLFRKEGQNVTLSCEQNLNHDAMYWYRQDPGQGLRLIYYSQIVNDFQKGDIAEGYSVSREKKESFPLTVTSAQKNPTAFYLCASSFEGQKNEKLFFGSGTQLSVL.

The rearrangement uses TRBV24-1 and TRBJ1-5, with unresolved D. CDR1 KGHDR and CDR2 SFDVKD come from the germline V gene. This CDR3 has 16 amino acids. V lost 3 bases and J 11 bases, leaving 22 bases between the germline ends. The CDR3 DNA is TGTGCCACCAGTGATGGACTAGCGGGAGACCAAGAGACCCAGCATTTT. It encodes CATSDGLAGDQETQHF.